The sequence of this T cell receptor (beta chain) was determined in a study of blood T cell repertoires in COVID-19. Original processing notes: Scientists estimated how many nucleated cells there were by amplifying reference gene primers. Measured with immunoSEQ multiplex PCR; TCRdb has only the in-frame clones, and not every one. V and J calls and clone size are those listed in that table; D and trimming were worked out from the DNA. This sample has some 350,000 clones; about 88% occur once, and the top ten carry 3%. V trimming: 4 bases; J trimming: 6 bases; junction bases outside the gene matches: 5. Looked up from germline, CDR1 is SGHTA and CDR2 is FQGTGA. The CDR3 is 14 residues long.

The TCR was taken from a human donor in a cohort sampled during active COVID-19. The chain joins TRBV7-3 to TRBJ2-3; 9 bases are shared with TRBD1. Sequencing input: peripheral blood. CDR3 sequence reads: CASSSTGGRDTQYF. DNA of the CDR3: TGTGCCAGCAGCTCAACAGGGGGCCGTGATACGCAGTATTTT. The full variable domain, in which reference TRBV7-3 and TRBJ2-3 provide the parts outside the CDR3, is GAGVSQTPSNKVTEKGKYVELRCDPISGHTALYWYRQSLGQGPEFLIYFQGTGAADDSGLPNDRFFAVRPEGSVSTLKIQRTERGDSAVYLCASSSTGGRDTQYFGPGTRLTVL.